These 6 T cell receptor beta chains were sequenced from one sample in a study of identical twins. TCRdb analysed the 5' RACE reads with MiXCR anew, one entry per CDR3 protein. Counted here are about 890,000 distinct CDR3 sequences, approximately 13% occurring once; the ten biggest clones make up around 1.5%. These data were also reused for a study on yellow fever vaccine responses in identical twins.

The sample comprised PBMCs. The source is a woman aged 18-30 years in good health.

This clonotype was detected a few times. The V gene is TRBV6-1, the J gene TRBJ2-1; 13 positions agree with TRBD2. Germline CDR1 MNHNS, CDR2 SASEGT. The J segment lost 5 bases and the V segment lost 6 bases, leaving 4 bases of the junction unmatched. The CDR3 has 15 amino acids. This CDR3 is CASSLTSGGDNEQFF. In nucleotides, the CDR3 is TGTGCCAGCAGCCTAACTAGCGGGGGGGACAATGAGCAGTTCTTC.

CDR3 in amino acids: CASSYDRTGTEQYF. DNA of the CDR3: TGTGCCAGCAGCTACGATAGGACGGGAACCGAGCAGTACTTC. The chain joins TRBV6-5 to TRBJ2-7, with a tentative D call TRBD2 (5 bases). V lost 6 bases and J lost 6, with 18 bases in between. The CDR3 runs to 14 residues. CDR1 MNHEY and CDR2 SVGAGI come from the germline V gene.

The J gene is TRBJ2-7, the V gene TRBV28; D not certain. V lost 4 bases and J lost 3, with 13 bases in between. The CDR3 has 14 amino acids. Germline CDR1 reads MDHEN; CDR2 reads SYDVKM. The CDR3, as DNA: TGTGCCAGCAGTTCGAAGGACGGGCGCTACGAGCAGTACTTC. This gives the protein CASSSKDGRYEQYF.

This clonotype was picked up a small number of times. The gene calls are TRBV3-1 and TRBJ1-1; D is ambiguous. Germline assignment: CDR1 LGHDT and CDR2 YNNKEL (reference sequence). The V and J ends lost 3 bases and 0 bases respectively, with 11 bases between them. The CDR3 runs to 15 residues. DNA of the CDR3: TGTGCCAGCAGCCACGGACGGGCCCTGAACACTGAAGCTTTCTTT. This sequence encodes CASSHGRALNTEAFF.

This clonotype was counted between two and nine times. CDR3 bases: TGTGCCAGCACCACTCTGATATGGGGCTTGTGGACCGGGGAGCTGTTTTTT. Protein: CASTTLIWGLWTGELFF. The chain is built from TRBV12-3 or TRBV12-4 and TRBJ2-2, with a weak D call TRBD1 (5 bases). CDR3 length: 17 residues. The V end lost 7 bases, the J end lost 5 bases, and 23 bases lay between the germline ends.

In its sample, this clonotype was seen many times. This chain uses TRBV20-1 with TRBJ2-1; no reliable D call. Germline V gene lookup returns CDR1 DFQATT and CDR2 SNEGSKA (reference sequence). V lost 6 bases and J 5 bases, leaving 11 bases between the germline ends. This CDR3 region has 12 residues. As DNA, the CDR3 is TGCAGTGCGGGCTTGTTGGACAATGAGCAGTTCTTC. This encodes CSAGLLDNEQFF.